This TCR beta chain was retrieved from a study of blood T cells in healthy people across ages. J was trimmed by 3 bases and V by 3 bases; bases with no gene match: 12. The CDR3 totals 16 residues. Germline CDR1 is DFQATT and CDR2 is SNEGSKA (reference sequence). In each sample, at least 7 million PBMCs were isolated. It was with a sample-barcoded 5' primer and a J-beta primer mix that a second PCR of about 6 to 12 cycles was run. Using its own MiXCR run on the 5' RACE reads, TCRdb lists one record per CDR3 protein. The profile covers roughly 700,000 distinct CDR3 sequences, with 25% appearing a single time and 9.4% taken by the ten largest. This sample was shared with a second study, whose subject was T cells of mothers and their children.

The sequencing sample was made of blood. The V call is TRBV20-1, the J call TRBJ2-7; TRBD2 agrees at 9 bases. The receptor comes from a boy aged 10-17 years in good health. The CDR3 loop is CSARGVSGLAVYEQYF. DNA for the CDR3: TGCAGTGCTAGGGGGGTATCGGGACTAGCTGTCTACGAGCAGTACTTC.